The 20 T cell receptor beta chains reported below all come from one sample, sequenced in a study of T-cell reconstitution after alpha-beta-depleted transplantation in children. Using unique molecular identifiers, the investigators prepared the TCRbeta library. Via MiXCR, TCRdb re-called the PCR reads, giving one row per CDR3 protein. Among about a million distinct CDR3 sequences listed, 25% to 30% were seen once. Sequences were derived from PBMCs, mostly from graft donor cells, sampled 360 days after TCRalphabeta/CD19-depleted stem cell transplant. The receptors were gathered from a boy less than two years old who had a stem cell transplant for SCID, so the T cells may come from the graft donor.

The genes are TRBV20-1 and TRBJ2-3; 9 nucleotides agree with TRBD1. This CDR3 contains 14 residues. The germline CDR1 and CDR2 sequences are DFQATT and SNEGSKA (reference sequence). V lost 2 bases, J lost 3 bases, and 3 bases stayed unmatched. As DNA, the CDR3 is TGCAGTGCTAGACCGGGGACAGGGACAGATACGCAGTATTTT. Its protein is CSARPGTGTDTQYF.

V is TRBV5-1 and J is TRBJ2-5, with D uncertain. V was cut by 4 bases and J by 5 bases, with 12 bases left in between. The CDR3 runs to 13 residues. Germline-derived CDR1 and CDR2 are SGHRS and YFSETQ. The chain's CDR3 is CASSVRSPETQYF. The CDR3 coding sequence is TGCGCCAGCAGCGTCCGATCCCCCGAGACCCAGTACTTC.

The V and J genes are TRBV29-1 and TRBJ1-2; D is unclear. This CDR3 spans 12 amino acids. CDR1 is SQVTM, CDR2 ANQGSEA, per germline. Trimming removed 4 bases from V and 0 bases from J, with 6 bases in between. DNA of the CDR3: TGCAGCGTTGGCGGGGCTAACTATGGCTACACCTTC. It specifies CSVGGANYGYTF.

The V and J genes are TRBV25-1 and TRBJ2-7, with D hard to call. Germline V gene data show CDR1 as MGHDK and CDR2 as SYGVNS. V was clipped by 4 bases and J by 2 bases, with 9 bases between them. The CDR3 is 13 residues long. The CDR3 reads CASSVGRTYEQYF. The CDR3 nucleotides are TGTGCCAGCAGTGTCGGCAGAACCTACGAGCAGTACTTC.

This clonotype was seen only a few times. The V and J genes are TRBV12-3 or TRBV12-4 and TRBJ1-1, with D perhaps TRBD1 (5 bases). The CDR3 runs to 15 residues. V was pared by 6 bases and J by 1 base, with 15 bases between. The CDR3 nucleotides are TGTGCCAGCAGAAAACCGGGACCGACGAACACTGAAGCTTTCTTT. Translated, it gives CASRKPGPTNTEAFF.

V and J are TRBV2 and TRBJ2-2; a weak D match, TRBD2 (5 bases). The CDR3 runs to 13 residues. The V gene lost 6 bases and the J gene lost 4 bases, with 9 bases spanning the gap. Germline CDR1 reads SNHLY; CDR2 reads FYNNEI. The CDR3 is CASSGLFTGELFF. CDR3 nucleotide sequence: TGTGCCAGCAGCGGACTCTTCACCGGGGAGCTGTTTTTT.

V and J are TRBV5-4 and TRBJ1-1; D is possibly TRBD1 (5 bases). V was cut by 2 bases and J by 0 bases, with 11 bases left in between. Germline assignment: CDR1 SGHNT and CDR2 YYREEE (reference sequence). The CDR3 contains 15 residues. The CDR3 DNA follows: TGTGCCAGCAGCTTCCACGGGGGGGTGAACACTGAAGCTTTCTTT. Encoded protein: CASSFHGGVNTEAFF.

The J gene is TRBJ1-6, the V gene TRBV12-3 or TRBV12-4; weak D call: TRBD1 (5 bases). This CDR3 has 14 amino acids. The germline V and J ends were trimmed by 1 base and 9 bases, with 10 bases remaining between them. CDR3 bases: TGTGCCAGCAGTTTAGGGAAGGGGCCTTCACCCCTCCACTTT. Protein sequence: CASSLGKGPSPLHF.

This clonotype turned up a few times. The rearrangement joins TRBV15 to TRBJ1-5, with D possibly TRBD1 on 5 matching bases. Trimming left V 5 bases short and J 4 bases short, with 12 bases between. Germline V gene lookup returns CDR1 LNHNV and CDR2 YYDKDF (reference sequence). This CDR3 comprises 14 residues. The CDR3 DNA is TGTGCCACCAGCTGGGGGACGGAAAATCAGCCCCAGCATTTT. It yields the protein CATSWGTENQPQHF.

The chain couples TRBV29-1 to TRBJ1-2; 7 nucleotides align to TRBD1. J was trimmed by 2 bases and V by 7 bases; bases with no gene match: 10. The V gene's germline CDR1 is SQVTM and CDR2 ANQGSEA. The CDR3 extends over 14 amino acids. This chain's CDR3 is CSAQESTGNYGYTF. The CDR3 DNA is TGCAGCGCGCAAGAGTCGACAGGGAACTATGGCTACACCTTC.

The chain carries TRBV7-9 and TRBJ2-7; 7 nucleotides line up with TRBD1. Germline V gene sequence: CDR1 SEHNR, CDR2 FQNEAQ (reference sequence). This CDR3 region has 15 residues. The junction had 8 bases not matched to a gene; V was cut back by 4 bases and J by 2 bases. The CDR3 coding sequence is TGTGCCAGCAGCTCGCCCGACAGGGCCACCTACGAGCAGTACTTC. Translating gives CASSSPDRATYEQYF.

The chain carries TRBV15 and TRBJ2-3; D is undetermined. The CDR3 has 14 amino acids. Germline assignment: CDR1 LNHNV and CDR2 YYDKDF (reference sequence). Trimming cost V 1 base and J 4 bases, with 9 bases left between them. The DNA of the CDR3 is TGTGCCACCAGCAGAGGCCCCCCCTCAGATACGCAGTATTTT. Encoded protein: CATSRGPPSDTQYF.

The rearrangement joins TRBV28 to TRBJ2-5; D not resolved. V was shortened by 1 base and J by 3 bases, with 12 bases between the two germline ends. This CDR3 region has 15 residues. The germline gives CDR1 MDHEN, CDR2 SYDVKM. CDR3 residues: CASSLLQAQKETQYF. In nucleotides, the CDR3 is TGTGCCAGCAGTTTATTGCAGGCCCAAAAAGAGACCCAGTACTTC.

This clonotype has a handful of counts. This chain connects TRBV6-2 or TRBV6-3 to TRBJ2-3; 7 bases agree with TRBD2. The CDR3 runs 15 residues. After removal of 5 bases from V and 1 base from J, the junction contained 6 bases not matched to a gene. CDR1 and CDR2 from the germline V gene are MNHEY and SVGEGT. The CDR3 here is CASSLLAVGTDTQYF. The CDR3 nucleotides are TGTGCCAGCAGTCTTCTAGCGGTGGGCACAGATACGCAGTATTTT.

The rearrangement links TRBV4-2 to TRBJ2-1; a weak D match, TRBD2 (5 bases). There are 12 residues in the CDR3. The germline V gene has CDR1 LGHNA and CDR2 YNFKEQ. The ends were cut back, 4 bases at V and 9 bases at J, with 10 bases in the middle. The CDR3 bases are TGTGCCAGCAGCCGGGAGCCGGGTGAGCAGTTCTTC. Amino acid sequence: CASSREPGEQFF.

This clonotype was seen a few times. The V call is TRBV5-1, the J call TRBJ2-2, with unresolved D. In germline, CDR1 is SGHRS, CDR2 YFSETQ. Trimming removed 1 base from V and 6 bases from J, with 13 bases in between. The CDR3 is 15 amino acids. This chain's CDR3 is CASSLSARLPGELFF. The DNA for the CDR3 is TGCGCCAGCAGCTTGTCGGCTAGGCTACCCGGGGAGCTGTTTTTT.

V and J are TRBV20-1 and TRBJ2-6; the D gene is possibly TRBD2 (6 bases). The V end was cut by 0 bases, the J end by 2 bases, with 11 bases between. Germline-derived CDR1 and CDR2 are DFQATT and SNEGSKA (reference sequence). The CDR3 runs to 16 residues. Written as DNA, the CDR3 is TGCAGTGCTAGAGAATGGGGGGTCCCTGGGGCCAACGTCCTGACTTTC. It yields the protein CSAREWGVPGANVLTF.

This clonotype was seen a handful of times. The genes are TRBV28 and TRBJ2-2; tentative D call: TRBD2 (5 bases). The germline V and J ends were trimmed by 10 bases and 4 bases, with 10 bases remaining between them. The CDR3 contains 12 residues. Germline CDR1 reads MDHEN; CDR2 reads SYDVKM. The CDR3 is CATTRATGELFF. CDR3 sequence (DNA): TGTGCCACGACGAGGGCCACCGGGGAGCTGTTTTTT.

This chain uses TRBV7-3 with TRBJ2-1; D is perhaps TRBD2 (5 bases). Germline CDR1 SGHTA, CDR2 FQGTGA. Trimming left V 5 bases short and J 6 bases short, with 14 bases between. The CDR3 has 14 residues. The CDR3 protein is CASSPDRGGNEQFF. The DNA for the CDR3 is TGTGCCAGCAGCCCAGACCGGGGTGGCAATGAGCAGTTCTTC. The entire variable domain, with the rest obtained from reference TRBV7-3 and TRBJ2-1, is as follows: GAGVSQTPSNKVTEKGKYVELRCDPISGHTALYWYRQSLGQGPEFLIYFQGTGAADDSGLPNDRFFAVRPEGSVSTLKIQRTERGDSAVYLCASSPDRGGNEQFFGPGTRLTVL.

The V call is TRBV24-1, the J call TRBJ2-6; 7 bases fit TRBD1. Germline trimming cut 2 bases from V and 2 bases from J; bases unmatched to any gene: 8. CDR1 and CDR2 from the germline V gene are KGHDR and SFDVKD. There are 18 residues in the CDR3. Here the CDR3 reads CATSDSRTGLTGANVLTF. The CDR3 DNA reads TGTGCCACCAGTGATTCCCGGACAGGATTGACTGGGGCCAACGTCCTGACTTTC.